This T cell receptor (beta chain) was captured in a study of OX40 agonist ivuxolimab in advanced cancers. Whole-study results and caveats: Clonal expansion in partial responders at 0.1-3.0 mg/kg ranked among the lowest.

Only in-frame clones appear in the TCRdb table, and some are missing; sequencing was by immunoSEQ multiplex PCR. The table lists about 51,000 clones, more than 70% of them singletons. Only one count was recorded for this clone. Its antigen remains unknown. The specimen comprised CD4+ or CD8+ T cells sorted from blood, sampled in a trial of the OX40 agonist ivuxolimab. The sequence derives from an adult with an advanced solid tumor such as melanoma, head and neck, liver or kidney cancer.

The CDR3 protein is CATRGLQNTGELFF. The CDR3 nucleotides read TGTGCCACGAGGGGACTCCAGAACACCGGGGAGCTGTTTTTT. The chain combines TRBV28 with TRBJ2-2, with a weak D call TRBD2 (6 bases). Deletions cut 10 bases from V and 1 base from J, with 13 bases between. The CDR3 totals 14 residues. Germline V lookup: CDR1 MDHEN, CDR2 SYDVKM.